A selection of T cell receptor beta chains follows, all from one sample in a study of spatial heterogeneity in lung cancer. One entry per CDR3 protein results from TCRdb running MiXCR on the 5' RACE reads. The top ten hold approximately 14% of the sample, which has 20,000 to 25,000 distinct CDR3 sequences, 5.5% to 8% seen once. Source: PBMCs, taken at surgery. Receptors were obtained from a male donor with early-stage non-small cell lung cancer. Each CDR3 is given with its conserved first and last residue. D genes are given only for firm matches. Clone sizes are given selectively: once, few, many, or a class where the clone is expanded.

v_gene	abundance	j_gene	d_gene	CDR3aa	CDR3nt
TRBV20-1	many	TRBJ1-6	NA	CSARTGRYNSPLHF	TGCAGTGCTAGGACGGGCCGCTATAATTCACCCCTCCACTTT
TRBV12-3/TRBV12-4	many	TRBJ2-4	TRBD1	CASSTGDGNIQYF	TGTGCCAGCAGTACAGGGGACGGAAACATTCAGTACTTC
TRBV6-9	many	TRBJ1-1	NA	CASILEAFF	TGTGCCAGCATCCTTGAAGCTTTCTTT
TRBV11-2	NA	TRBJ2-3	NA	CASSLPGVDTQYF	TGTGCCAGCAGCTTACCGGGAGTAGATACGCAGTATTTT
TRBV29-1	many	TRBJ2-4	NA	CSVGGPGQNIQYF	TGCAGCGTGGGGGGCCCTGGGCAAAACATTCAGTACTTC
TRBV23-1	NA	TRBJ2-3	NA	CASSPVTWGGHNTQYF	TGCGCCAGCAGTCCTGTTACCTGGGGGGGACACAATACGCAGTATTTT
TRBV18	NA	TRBJ2-6	NA	CASSSSGGLEGANVLTF	TGTGCCAGCTCCTCTTCCGGGGGTTTGGAAGGGGCCAACGTCCTGACTTTC
TRBV20-1	few	TRBJ2-4	TRBD1	CSALDRERNIQYF	TGCAGTGCCCTCGACAGGGAGAGAAACATTCAGTACTTC
TRBV20-1	many	TRBJ1-1	NA	CSARNPLQGDVTEAFF	TGCAGTGCTAGGAACCCTCTACAGGGAGATGTCACTGAAGCTTTCTTT
TRBV20-1	medium-sized	TRBJ2-3	TRBD2	CSARWGLAGERVTNTQYF	TGCAGTGCTAGGTGGGGACTAGCGGGAGAGCGGGTAACGAATACGCAGTATTTT
TRBV28	NA	TRBJ2-7	TRBD1	CASSPTPGQGIRQYF	TGTGCCAGCAGTCCAACTCCGGGACAGGGTATCCGGCAGTACTTC
TRBV12-3/TRBV12-4	NA	TRBJ1-2	NA	CASSSLSAYGYTF	TGTGCCAGCAGCTCCCTCTCGGCCTATGGCTACACCTTC
TRBV28	medium-sized	TRBJ1-2	NA	CASSVTGTANYGYTF	TGTGCCAGCAGTGTGACAGGAACAGCTAACTATGGCTACACCTTC
TRBV10-3	many	TRBJ2-3	NA	CASRVGQDTQYF	TGTGCCTCTCGGGTGGGGCAAGATACGCAGTATTTT
TRBV7-2	NA	TRBJ1-1	NA	CASSFSGTGAPEAFF	TGTGCCAGCAGCTTCTCCGGGACCGGGGCTCCTGAAGCTTTCTTT
TRBV5-1	few	TRBJ2-7	NA	CASMVGPNREQYF	TGCGCCAGCATGGTCGGACCGAATCGCGAGCAGTACTTC
TRBV20-1	few	TRBJ2-2	TRBD1	CSAVRQGLGTGELFF	TGCAGTGCTGTAAGACAGGGATTGGGGACCGGGGAGCTGTTTTTT
TRBV11-2	medium-sized	TRBJ1-3	NA	CASRDMGNTIYF	TGTGCCAGCCGCGACATGGGAAACACCATATATTTT
TRBV5-1	many	TRBJ1-2	TRBD1	CASSSRQGANYGYTF	TGCGCCAGCAGCTCGAGACAGGGGGCAAACTATGGCTACACCTTC
TRBV20-1	many	TRBJ2-7	TRBD1	CSAYPGQGGEQYF	TGCAGTGCTTATCCGGGACAGGGAGGCGAGCAGTACTTC
TRBV12-3/TRBV12-4	NA	TRBJ2-5	NA	CASSPRGTETQYF	TGTGCCAGCAGTCCTAGGGGTACGGAGACCCAGTACTTC
TRBV10-3	many	TRBJ1-3	NA	CAISIRSSGNTIYF	TGTGCCATCAGTATACGTAGCTCTGGAAACACCATATATTTT
TRBV12-3/TRBV12-4	NA	TRBJ2-4	NA	CASSLVGAKNIQYF	TGTGCCAGCAGTTTGGTTGGAGCCAAAAACATTCAGTACTTC
TRBV5-4	many	TRBJ2-5	NA	CASSFGQKETQYF	TGTGCCAGCAGCTTCGGACAGAAGGAGACCCAGTACTTC
TRBV5-1	many	TRBJ1-5	TRBD1	CASSRTGTEDQPQHF	TGCGCCAGCAGCCGGACAGGGACTGAGGATCAGCCCCAGCATTTT
TRBV27	NA	TRBJ2-6	NA	CASSQKGGSTGANVLTF	TGTGCCAGCAGCCAGAAGGGGGGGTCTACCGGGGCCAACGTCCTGACTTTC
TRBV3-1	few	TRBJ2-1	NA	CASSQDFGNEQFF	TGTGCCAGCAGCCAAGATTTTGGCAATGAGCAGTTCTTC